Below, 3 T cell receptor beta chains from the same sample are listed, as sequenced in a study of T cell responses to AZD1222 COVID-19 vaccine. This table comes from immunoSEQ multiplex PCR, and its TCRdb copy is limited to in-frame clones, with some not included. Here the sample spans about 120,000 clones, about 90% being singletons. The source material was peripheral blood, sampled on day 0 of AZD1222 vaccination. These receptors were taken from an adult in good health.

The chain uses TRBV5-1 and TRBJ1-1, with D perhaps TRBD1 (6 bases). V gave up 0 bases and J gave up 4 bases, with 13 bases separating them. The germline V gene has CDR1 SGHRS and CDR2 YFSETQ. This CDR3 region has 15 residues. The CDR3 DNA sequence: TGCGCCAGCAGCTTGGGATGGGGGCGCGGCACTGAAGCTTTCTTT. This encodes CASSLGWGRGTEAFF. Based on the CDR3 plus reference TRBV5-1 and TRBJ1-1, the full variable domain is KAGVTQTPRYLIKTRGQQVTLSCSPISGHRSVSWYQQTPGQGLQFLFEYFSETQRNKGNFPGRFSGRQFSNSRSEMNVSTLELGDSALYLCASSLGWGRGTEAFFGQGTRLTVV.

V usage is TRBV18 and J usage is TRBJ1-1; D ambiguous. The V gene's germline CDR1 is KGHSH and CDR2 LQKENI. This CDR3 has 12 residues. Between the trimmed V and J ends, which lost 3 bases and 11 bases, there was a span of 13 bases. The CDR3 here is CASSPLGRAAFF. In DNA, the CDR3 is TGTGCCAGCTCACCTCTAGGGCGCGCGGCTTTCTTT.

The chain uses TRBV11-3 and TRBJ1-2, with TRBD1 matching 7 bases. Per the germline V gene, CDR1 is SGHNT and CDR2 is YENEEA. The V gene end was trimmed by 1 base and the J gene end by 5 bases; junction bases not matched to a gene: 13. This CDR3 region has 17 residues. CDR3 in DNA: TGTGCCAGCAGCTTAGCACCTCGCGACAGGGAGCGGTATGGCTACACCTTC. It codes for CASSLAPRDRERYGYTF.